These 14 T cell receptor beta chains originate from one sample sequenced in a study of blood T cells in healthy people across ages. A second PCR of about 6 to 11 cycles used a sample-barcoded 5' primer and a J-beta primer mix. TCRdb passed the 5' RACE reads through MiXCR, listing each CDR3 protein once. The table records 1.4 million to 1.5 million distinct CDR3 sequences, roughly 40% of them present only once. Sample: blood. The receptors derive from a woman younger than 35 in good health.

This chain joins TRBV5-1 and TRBJ2-1; TRBD2 aligns across 13 bases. J gave up 8 bases and V 0 bases, and 2 bases lay outside the gene matches. The CDR3 extends over 15 amino acids. CDR1 SGHRS and CDR2 YFSETQ come from the germline V gene. The CDR3 DNA is TGCGCCAGCAGCTTGGATGGGACTAGCGGGGATGAGCAGTTCTTC. Translation: CASSLDGTSGDEQFF.

The chain couples TRBV18 to TRBJ2-7; 7 bases fit TRBD1. The CDR3 has 13 amino acids. V lost 8 bases, J lost 7 bases, and 11 bases stayed unmatched. Germline V CDR1 and CDR2: KGHSH, LQKENI. Here the CDR3 reads CASRQGQNNEQYF. As DNA, the CDR3 is TGTGCCAGCCGACAGGGACAGAACAATGAGCAGTACTTC.

The rearrangement joins TRBV6-5 to TRBJ2-4, with 9 bases lining up with TRBD2. The CDR3 is 18 amino acids. V dropped 2 bases and J dropped 0; count of bases not matched to a gene: 8. Germline V lookup: CDR1 MNHEY, CDR2 SVGAGI. The CDR3 is CASSYSLAGNLAKNIQYF. The DNA of the CDR3 is TGTGCCAGCAGTTACAGTCTAGCGGGGAACCTAGCCAAAAACATTCAGTACTTC.

The chain links TRBV5-1 to TRBJ2-1; TRBD1 matches at 12 bases. The CDR3 covers 14 residues. The J segment lost 9 bases and the V segment lost 3 bases, leaving 4 bases of the junction unmatched. Germline V gives CDR1 SGHRS, CDR2 YFSETQ. The CDR3 DNA is TGCGCCAGCAGCTCGGGACAGGGGGCTAGTGAGCAGTTCTTC. It specifies CASSSGQGASEQFF.

This clonotype was seen only once. The V gene is TRBV6-5, the J gene TRBJ2-3, with D unresolved. Per germline, CDR1 MNHEY and CDR2 SVGAGI. The CDR3 covers 13 residues. V lost 8 bases, J lost 1 base, and 10 bases lay in between. The CDR3 region is CASGPPGTDTQYF. In DNA form, the CDR3 reads TGTGCCAGCGGTCCCCCTGGCACAGATACGCAGTATTTT.

This CDR3 reads CAISGEVPKGETQYF. CDR3 bases: TGTGCCATCAGTGGGGAGGTCCCTAAGGGAGAGACCCAGTACTTC. The chain recombines TRBV10-3 with TRBJ2-5, with TRBD2 as a possible D gene (6 bases). Germline values: CDR1 ENHRY, CDR2 SYGVKD. This CDR3 contains 15 residues. Trimming took 4 bases from V and 4 from J, leaving 16 bases between them.

This chain links TRBV18 with TRBJ1-1; no firm D call. Trimming shortened V by 2 bases and J by 1 base, and 8 bases separated the two germline ends. CDR1 and CDR2 (germline): KGHSH, LQKENI. This CDR3 spans 14 amino acids. The CDR3 nucleotides are TGTGCCAGCTCACCAGCGGAGGGGAACACTGAAGCTTTCTTT. Its protein product is CASSPAEGNTEAFF. The variable domain in full, completed from reference TRBV18 and TRBJ1-1, reads NAGVMQNPRHLVRRRGQEARLRCSPMKGHSHVYWYRQLPEEGLKFMVYLQKENIIDESGMPKERFSAEFPKEGPSILRIQQVVRGDSAAYFCASSPAEGNTEAFFGQGTRLTVV.

The chain combines TRBV7-6 with TRBJ1-2; no reliable D call. The CDR3 consists of 13 residues. Per germline, CDR1 SGHVS and CDR2 FNYEAQ. V was cut by 2 bases and J by 6 bases, with 10 bases left in between. As DNA, the CDR3 is TGTGCCAGCAGCTTATTATGGTTAGATGGCTACACCTTC. This translates into CASSLLWLDGYTF.

This clonotype was recorded at least ten times. The chain carries TRBV29-1 and TRBJ2-1, with D perhaps assigned TRBD1 or TRBD2 (5 bases each). V was clipped by 7 bases and J by 12 bases, with 13 bases between them. Germline assignment: CDR1 SQVTM and CDR2 ANQGSEA. The CDR3 length is 10 residues. As DNA, the CDR3 is TGCAGCGCCGAGAGGGGTAGGCAGTTCTTC. It yields the protein CSAERGRQFF.

With respect to this clonotype: A read error may explain this, as a much larger clone is one base away. This chain links TRBV7-2 with TRBJ2-1; 8 nucleotides agree with TRBD1. Trimming cost V 2 bases and J 10 bases; bases outside gene matches: 22. The CDR3 contains 19 residues. Germline V gives CDR1 SGHTA, CDR2 FQGNSA. CDR3 nucleotide sequence: TGTGCCAGCAGCTTATCGCCAATTTCAAGACAGGGGCATTCGTTCGAGCAGTTCTTC. This sequence encodes CASSLSPISRQGHSFEQFF.

This clonotype turned up a few times. The junction departs from germline at one end; a sequencing error may be responsible. This rearrangement joins TRBV20-1 to TRBJ2-7; D is ambiguous. There are 14 residues in the CDR3. Germline loops: CDR1 DFQATT, CDR2 SNEGSKA (reference sequence). The CDR3 sequence is CSAEIGTTLHEQYF. In DNA form, the CDR3 reads TGCAGTGCCGAGATTGGAACCACGCTACACGAGCAGTACTTT.

The V and J genes are TRBV6-1 and TRBJ2-1, with 9 nucleotides matching TRBD2. Looked up from germline, CDR1 is MNHNS and CDR2 is SASEGT. The ends lost 5 bases at V and 4 bases at J; junction bases unmatched: 12. The CDR3 contains 17 residues. The CDR3 DNA is TGTGCCAGCAGTAAGCGCCCCGGACTAGCGAAGTACAATGAGCAGTTCTTC. This sequence encodes CASSKRPGLAKYNEQFF.

The chain combines TRBV3-1 with TRBJ2-3; perhaps TRBD1 as D (6 bases). The CDR3 has 16 amino acids. In germline, CDR1 is LGHDT, CDR2 YNNKEL (reference sequence). Trimming cost V 6 bases and J 6 bases, with 22 bases left between them. CDR3 protein: CASSRKSGVGADTQYF. The CDR3 nucleotides read TGTGCCAGCAGTCGTAAATCAGGGGTTGGAGCGGATACGCAGTATTTT.

This clonotype was recorded many times. The chain uses TRBV18 and TRBJ2-3; D unresolved. The CDR3 has 14 residues. Trimming removed 2 bases at V and 6 bases at J, with 12 bases between. CDR1 and CDR2 (germline): KGHSH, LQKENI. DNA for the CDR3: TGTGCCAGCTCACCAGGGCTGGTGGGGGATACGCAGTATTTT. This translates into CASSPGLVGDTQYF.